The 21 T cell receptor beta chains listed next were all sequenced from one sample in a study of post-analysis software for immune sequencing data. Researchers reported that TCR beta cDNA libraries carried unique molecular identifiers. TCRdb redid the calling of the PCR reads with MiXCR, one entry per CDR3 protein. The sample lists 800,000 to 950,000 distinct CDR3 sequences; approximately 57% were seen once. These receptors have no identified antigens. Overall study results and limits: TRBV5-6, TRBV5-1 and TRBV20-1 belonged to a set of about five TRBV segments that were more frequent in patients than controls.

Material for sequencing was blood. The receptors shown here come from a girl aged 5-17 years with multiple sclerosis.

This clonotype occurred a few times. V gene TRBV29-1 combines with J gene TRBJ1-2; D ambiguous. Germline V gene lookup returns CDR1 SQVTM and CDR2 ANQGSEA. The ends were cut back, 0 bases at V and 5 bases at J, with 16 bases in the middle. The CDR3 is 15 residues long. The CDR3 DNA sequence: TGCAGCGTTGAAGAATTCGGGGTACCAAAGTATGGCTACACCTTC. It specifies CSVEEFGVPKYGYTF.

This rearrangement joins TRBV12-3 or TRBV12-4 to TRBJ1-5; tentative D call: TRBD1 (5 bases). The CDR3 length is 15 residues. V shed 6 bases and J shed 11 bases, with 23 bases lying between them. The CDR3 spells CASSPSGGAVAAQHF. The CDR3 bases are TGTGCCAGCAGCCCTAGTGGGGGAGCGGTTGCGGCCCAGCATTTT.

This chain connects TRBV15 to TRBJ2-1; TRBD1 matches 11 bases. The germline V gene has CDR1 LNHNV and CDR2 YYDKDF (reference sequence). The CDR3 contains 16 residues. Losses at the gene ends were 1 base for V and 6 bases for J; bases not matched to a gene: 5. The CDR3 nucleotides read TGTGCCACCAGCAGAGCGCCAGGACAGGGGGCCAATGAGCAGTTCTTC. This translates into CATSRAPGQGANEQFF.

The chain recombines TRBV11-2 with TRBJ1-1, with 7 bases identical to TRBD1. J gave up 5 bases and V 5 bases, and 5 bases lay outside the gene matches. Germline V gene data show CDR1 as SGHAT and CDR2 as FQNNGV. This CDR3 comprises 13 residues. Here the CDR3 reads CASSPSRGTEAFF. The CDR3 nucleotides are TGTGCCAGCAGCCCCTCCAGGGGGACTGAAGCTTTCTTT.

This clonotype was seen more than once but under ten times. Relative to the germline gene, one junction end is altered; a read error may explain this. V gene TRBV7-7 combines with J gene TRBJ2-6; either TRBD1 or TRBD2 may fit D (5 bases each). The CDR3 has 21 residues. The germline CDR1 and CDR2 sequences are SSHAT and FNYEAQ (reference sequence). CDR3 region: CASSLRPYRPGIGTGANVLTF. The CDR3 nucleotides read TGTGCTAGCAGCTTAAGACCTTACAGGCCCGGGATTGGGACTGGGGCCAACGTCCTGACTTTC.

As to this clonotype: The junction does not match germline at one end; this may be a read error. The rearrangement uses TRBV20-1 and TRBJ2-5; a weak D match, TRBD2 (5 bases). Per the germline V gene, CDR1 is DFQATT and CDR2 is SNEGSKA (reference sequence). The CDR3 extends over 14 amino acids. The CDR3 DNA follows: TGCAGTACTAGAGTGCCAGACTACCAAGAGACCCAGTACTTC. It yields the protein CSTRVPDYQETQYF.

The chain recombines TRBV20-1 with TRBJ2-6, with D unclear. Germline loops: CDR1 DFQATT, CDR2 SNEGSKA (reference sequence). CDR3 size: 13 residues. The germline V and J ends were trimmed by 1 base and 4 bases, with 5 bases remaining between them. As DNA, the CDR3 is TGCAGTGCTAGAGTCCCCGGGGCCAACGTCCTGACTTTC. Encoded protein: CSARVPGANVLTF.

A few counts support this clonotype. The rearrangement links TRBV25-1 to TRBJ1-2; D remains unclear. Between the trimmed V and J ends, which lost 5 bases and 4 bases, there was a span of 11 bases. The CDR3 consists of 13 residues. Germline values: CDR1 MGHDK, CDR2 SYGVNS. The chain's CDR3 is CASSFAGSYGYTF. DNA of the CDR3: TGTGCCAGCAGTTTTGCCGGATCCTATGGCTACACCTTC.

The CDR3 reads CASSLAGVEGYTF. The CDR3 bases are TGCGCCAGCAGCTTGGCCGGGGTAGAGGGCTACACCTTC. This chain joins TRBV5-1 and TRBJ1-2; D is uncertain. The CDR3 has 13 residues. V was cut by 0 bases and J by 8 bases, with 11 bases left in between. Germline CDR1 reads SGHRS; CDR2 reads YFSETQ.

The V gene is TRBV20-1, the J gene TRBJ2-7; possible D gene TRBD2, 5 bases. Germline-derived CDR1 and CDR2 are DFQATT and SNEGSKA (reference sequence). V was pared by 6 bases and J by 3 bases, with 12 bases between. The CDR3 is 12 residues long. The CDR3 DNA is TGCAGTGCAGGGCGGGCCAACTACGAGCAGTACTTC. Translating gives CSAGRANYEQYF.

This clonotype turned up a few times. V usage is TRBV12-3 or TRBV12-4 and J usage is TRBJ2-5; D tentatively reads TRBD1 or TRBD2 (5 bases each). This CDR3 has 14 amino acids. With 6 bases removed from V and 1 base from J, the gap between germline ends came to 12 bases. The CDR3 region is CASSRSGTQETQYF. The CDR3 DNA sequence: TGTGCCAGCAGCAGGTCCGGGACCCAAGAGACCCAGTACTTC.

V usage is TRBV20-1 and J usage is TRBJ2-1; possibly TRBD2 for D (6 bases). V dropped 3 bases and J dropped 5 bases, with 14 bases sitting between them. The CDR3 extends over 14 amino acids. Germline assignment: CDR1 DFQATT and CDR2 SNEGSKA (reference sequence). CDR3 sequence: CSASTGSLNNEQFF. As DNA, the CDR3 is TGCAGTGCTAGTACCGGGAGCTTAAACAATGAGCAGTTCTTC.

The chain uses TRBV7-3 and TRBJ2-1, with no clear D. The CDR3 contains 15 residues. Germline CDR1 reads SGHTA; CDR2 reads FQGTGA. V gave up 4 bases and J gave up 0 bases, with 10 bases separating them. CDR3 sequence (DNA): TGTGCCAGCAGCTCTGTTGTCGGCTCCTACAATGAGCAGTTCTTC. This codes for CASSSVVGSYNEQFF.

The rearrangement uses TRBV20-1 and TRBJ2-7, with TRBD1 matching over 8 bases. With V trimmed by 3 bases and J by 3 bases, 7 bases remained unmatched. Looked up from germline, CDR1 is DFQATT and CDR2 is SNEGSKA (reference sequence). The CDR3 runs 14 residues. The CDR3 sequence is CSARKQGEIYEQYF. The CDR3 region has the DNA TGCAGTGCTAGGAAACAGGGGGAAATCTACGAGCAGTACTTC.

Regarding this clonotype: Since a much larger clone is just one base distant, this may be a read error. The rearrangement uses TRBV7-9 and TRBJ2-5; D unclear. V was pared by 1 base and J by 0 bases, with 6 bases between. Germline lookup yields CDR1 SEHNR and CDR2 FQNEAQ (reference sequence). The CDR3 runs to 14 residues. Written as DNA, the CDR3 is TGTGCCAGCAGCTTAGACCGGTACCAAGAGACCCAGTACTTC. Its protein product is CASSLDRYQETQYF.

The chain has TRBV6-5 and TRBJ2-3, with D tentatively TRBD2 (5 bases). This CDR3 comprises 15 residues. Trimming removed 6 bases at V and 3 bases at J, with 16 bases between. CDR1 is MNHEY and CDR2 is SVGAGI in the germline V gene. The CDR3 here is CASSDRGLGTDTQYF. The CDR3 DNA is TGTGCCAGCAGCGATCGGGGTCTGGGAACAGATACGCAGTATTTT.

This chain connects TRBV5-1 to TRBJ2-3, with a possible D match to TRBD1 (7 bases). V was pared by 3 bases and J by 4 bases, with 15 bases between. CDR1 is SGHRS and CDR2 is YFSETQ in the germline V gene. The CDR3 is made up of 15 amino acids. Here the CDR3 reads CASSSQGGGADTQYF. DNA for the CDR3: TGCGCCAGCAGCTCCCAGGGGGGTGGGGCAGATACGCAGTATTTT.

V is TRBV20-1 and J is TRBJ2-7; D is possibly TRBD1 or TRBD2 (5 bases each). This CDR3 comprises 15 residues. V dropped 1 base and J dropped 2 bases, with 15 bases sitting between them. The germline V gene has CDR1 DFQATT and CDR2 SNEGSKA (reference sequence). The CDR3 DNA sequence: TGCAGTGCTAGAGTACGTGGGACGGTGACCTACGAGCAGTACTTC. It specifies CSARVRGTVTYEQYF.

The sample holds a few counts of this clonotype. The V call is TRBV7-6, the J call TRBJ2-3; D possibly corresponds to TRBD1 (5 bases). This CDR3 contains 16 residues. Germline V gene sequence: CDR1 SGHVS, CDR2 FNYEAQ. V lost 3 bases, J lost 0 bases, and 13 bases lay in between. CDR3 sequence (DNA): TGTGCCAGCAGCTTGGGGCAGCCCCCTAGCACAGATACGCAGTATTTT. This gives the protein CASSLGQPPSTDTQYF.

This clonotype was detected a few times. The chain has TRBV10-3 and TRBJ2-4; D possibly uses TRBD1 or TRBD2 (6 bases each). With 6 bases removed from V and 2 bases from J, the gap between germline ends came to 14 bases. The V gene's germline CDR1 is ENHRY and CDR2 SYGVKD. CDR3 length: 15 residues. CDR3 sequence (DNA): TGTGCCATCAGCGCGGGACATCAGTCCAAAAACATTCAGTACTTC. This codes for CAISAGHQSKNIQYF.

The V gene is TRBV20-1, the J gene TRBJ2-5, with a tentative D call TRBD1 (5 bases). The J call is in doubt because the DNA end fits TRBJ2-7 better. This CDR3 contains 13 residues. The germline gives CDR1 DFQATT, CDR2 SNEGSKA (reference sequence). The CDR3 nucleotides are TGCAGTGCTAGAGAGGTGGGGCGCTACGAGCAGTACTTC. This gives the protein CSAREVGRYEQYF.